The rows below give T cell receptor beta chains drawn from one sample of a study of blood T cell repertoires in COVID-19. TCRdb's table, derived via immunoSEQ multiplex PCR, lists solely in-frame clones and lacks some. The data contain about 310,000 clones, around nine tenths of them seen just once; the ten biggest clones take up 1%. The source material was peripheral blood. Receptor source: a man aged 50 to 60 with active or convalescent COVID-19. Both conserved end residues are part of each CDR3. D genes are given only for firm matches. Clone size, where shown, is once, few, many, or a class for clones that have expanded.

J gene	D gene	clone size	V gene	CDR3 DNA	CDR3 protein
TRBJ1-4	TRBD1	few	TRBV29-1	TGCAGCGTTGAGACCGGGACAGGGTCTGAAAAACTGTTTTTT	CSVETGTGSEKLFF
TRBJ2-7	TRBD2	.	TRBV29-1	TGCAGCGTCCGGGATAGCGGGGGGCTACTTCCCTACGAGCAGTACTTC	CSVRDSGGLLPYEQYF
TRBJ2-1	.	.	TRBV30	TGTGCCTGGAGTGTGATCGGTAGCGGTACCTACAATGAGCAGTTCTTC	CAWSVIGSGTYNEQFF
TRBJ2-7	.	.	TRBV5-1	TGCGCCAGCAGCTCCTCCCCGACAGAATACGAGCAGTACTTC	CASSSSPTEYEQYF
TRBJ1-2	TRBD1	.	TRBV19	TGTGCCAGTAGTAAACGGGACAGGGACTATGGCTACACCTTC	CASSKRDRDYGYTF
TRBJ2-3	.	once	TRBV7-8	TGTGCCAGCAGCCAAACGTCAGGGATAACGCAGTATTTT	CASSQTSGITQYF
TRBJ2-7	.	.	TRBV28	TGTGCCAGCAGTTTCCAACAGGGCCGGCCCTACGAGCAGTACTTC	CASSFQQGRPYEQYF
TRBJ2-5	.	few	TRBV5-1	TGCGCCAGCAGCTTGCAGGGCGAGACCCAGTACTTC	CASSLQGETQYF
TRBJ2-7	TRBD1	.	TRBV6-5	TGTGCCAGCAGTTACTCATCCGCGACAGGGGGATACGAGCAGTACTTC	CASSYSSATGGYEQYF
TRBJ1-4	.	.	TRBV3-1/TRBV3-2	TGTGCCAGCAGCCAACCGCCCTCATCGGGGAAACTGTTTTTT	CASSQPPSSGKLFF
TRBJ1-1	.	.	TRBV28	TGTGCAACGGGGAGCCCGAACACTGAAGCTTTCTTT	CATGSPNTEAFF
TRBJ1-5	.	.	TRBV19	TGTGCCAGTAATTATTTTCAGGAGGTCAATCAGCCCCAGCATTTT	CASNYFQEVNQPQHF
TRBJ1-6	.	.	TRBV10-3	TGTGCCATCAGTGAAGGAGGTCCTGTTAATAATTCACCCCTCCACTTT	CAISEGGPVNNSPLHF
TRBJ1-3	.	.	TRBV9	TGTGCCAGCAGCCGACAGGCTGGCTCTGGAAACACCATATATTTT	CASSRQAGSGNTIYF
TRBJ1-2	TRBD1	.	TRBV18	TGTGCCAGCTCACCTCGCCAGGGGGAGGAGAGCTATGGCTACACCTTC	CASSPRQGEESYGYTF
TRBJ2-5	TRBD2	.	TRBV18	TGTGCCAGCTCACCACTCCCGACTAGCGGGGCGGTGGGGTACCAAGAGACCCAGTACTTC	CASSPLPTSGAVGYQETQYF
TRBJ1-4	TRBD1	.	TRBV4-3	TGCGCCAGCAGCCTAGGGGGCCCTGCTGAAAAACTGTTTTTT	CASSLGGPAEKLFF
TRBJ1-1	TRBD1	.	TRBV7-8	TGTGCCAGCAGCTTAGTGGCCGGACAGGGGGCTGACACTGAAGCTTTCTTT	CASSLVAGQGADTEAFF
TRBJ1-5	.	.	TRBV2	TGTGCCAGCAGTGAACAGGGGCCCCAAGAGGGTCAGCCCCAGCATTTT	CASSEQGPQEGQPQHF
TRBJ2-3	.	.	TRBV4-3	TGCGCCAGCAGCCAAGCGAGGGGCACAGATACGCAGTATTTT	CASSQARGTDTQYF
TRBJ2-7	TRBD1	.	TRBV5-1	TGCGCCAGCAGCGCCGGCGACAGGGGATTTAGTGAGCAGTACTTC	CASSAGDRGFSEQYF
TRBJ2-7	TRBD2	.	TRBV30	TGTGCCTGGAGGCCTAGCGGGAGGGTCTACGAGCAGTACTTC	CAWRPSGRVYEQYF
TRBJ2-3	.	.	TRBV2	TGTGCCAGCAGTATAGGGGGTTCTTTCCCCTGGGGCACAGATACGCAGTATTTT	CASSIGGSFPWGTDTQYF
TRBJ1-1	TRBD1	.	TRBV9	TGTGCCAGCAGCGGACACAGGGGTGGGACTGAAGCTTTCTTT	CASSGHRGGTEAFF
TRBJ2-1	TRBD2	.	TRBV3-1/TRBV3-2	TGTGCCAGCCCCCGTGACTCTAGCGGGGGCGGCGGTTACAATGAGCAGTTCTTC	CASPRDSSGGGGYNEQFF
TRBJ1-2	.	.	TRBV7-8	TGTGCCAGCAGCTTAACAGGGTACTATGGCTACACCTTC	CASSLTGYYGYTF
TRBJ1-4	.	.	TRBV7-2	TGTGCCAGCAGCTCCACTTACAGCGGTGAAAAACTGTTTTTT	CASSSTYSGEKLFF
TRBJ1-1	TRBD1	once	TRBV5-5	TGTGCCAGCAGCTCACAGGGGGACACTGAAGCTTTCTTT	CASSSQGDTEAFF
TRBJ2-7	TRBD1	once	TRBV5-1	TGCGCCAGCAGCCTTGGATACAGGGGGACCTACGAGCAGTACTTC	CASSLGYRGTYEQYF
TRBJ1-5	TRBD1	.	TRBV19	TGTGCCAGTTCGACAGGGGGATATCAGCCCCAGCATTTT	CASSTGGYQPQHF
TRBJ1-2	TRBD1	.	TRBV5-4	TGTGCCAGCAGCTCACTCCGGGACAGGGGCATTGGCTACACCTTC	CASSSLRDRGIGYTF
TRBJ2-3	.	.	TRBV29-1	TGCAGCGTTGACCCCGGAGTCGGCACAGATACGCAGTATTTT	CSVDPGVGTDTQYF
TRBJ1-5	TRBD1	few	TRBV19	TGTGCCAGTTCCTTTCAGGGGGGCAGTCAGCCCCAGCATTTT	CASSFQGGSQPQHF
TRBJ2-5	.	.	TRBV7-2	TGTGCCAGCAGCGCAACAGGGAGTGGTCAAGAGACCCAGTACTTC	CASSATGSGQETQYF
TRBJ2-3	.	.	TRBV5-1	TGCGCCAGCAGCTCGACTAGCACAGATACGCAGTATTTT	CASSSTSTDTQYF
TRBJ2-7	.	.	TRBV11-1	TGTGCCAGCAGCCAGCGGGCAGACTACGAGCAGTACTTC	CASSQRADYEQYF
TRBJ2-5	TRBD1	.	TRBV11-3	TGTGCCAGCAGCACCAGACAGGGAGAGACCCAGTACTTC	CASSTRQGETQYF
TRBJ1-5	.	.	TRBV5-6	TGTGCCAGCAGCCGTTACAATCAGCCCCAGCATTTT	CASSRYNQPQHF
TRBJ2-2	.	few	TRBV5-4	TGTGCCAGCAGCTTGGGGCTTCAGAACACCGGGGAGCTGTTTTTT	CASSLGLQNTGELFF
TRBJ1-5	.	few	TRBV6-6	TGTGCCAGCACCAACGGCGGGGGAGTACTCAGTCAGCCCCAGCATTTT	CASTNGGGVLSQPQHF
TRBJ2-7	TRBD2	.	TRBV5-4	TGTGCCAGCAGCTTGCGACTAGCGGACGAGCAGTACTTC	CASSLRLADEQYF
TRBJ2-5	.	.	TRBV3-1/TRBV3-2	TGTGCCAGCAGCCACCCGGGCGTTACAGGGAAAGAGACCCAGTACTTC	CASSHPGVTGKETQYF
TRBJ1-3	.	.	TRBV7-6	TGTGCCAGCACCCTGGCGGGGGTCTCTGGAAACACCATATATTTT	CASTLAGVSGNTIYF
TRBJ1-6	.	.	TRBV5-1	TGCGCCAGCAAGGACACCGATAATTCACCCCTCCACTTT	CASKDTDNSPLHF
TRBJ1-6	.	.	TRBV5-1	TGCGCCAGCAGCTTGGAAGGCTCAGGGGCCAACTATAATTCACCCCTCCACTTT	CASSLEGSGANYNSPLHF
TRBJ1-2	.	.	TRBV12-3/TRBV12-4	TGTGCCAGCAGCTTTGACAGATATGGCTACACCTTC	CASSFDRYGYTF
TRBJ2-7	TRBD2	.	TRBV2	TGTGCCAGCACGTGGGGACTAGCGTTTGAGCAGTACTTC	CASTWGLAFEQYF
TRBJ2-7	TRBD2	.	TRBV10-3	TGTGCCATCAGTGAGGCTAGCGGGGAAGTCTACGAGCAGTACTTC	CAISEASGEVYEQYF
TRBJ2-3	.	.	TRBV28	TGTGCCAGCCGGAGCACAGATACGCAGTATTTT	CASRSTDTQYF
TRBJ2-3	TRBD2	.	TRBV10-3	TGTGCCATCAGTTTCTTTGGCGGGACTAACACAGATACGCAGTATTTT	CAISFFGGTNTDTQYF
TRBJ1-1	TRBD1	.	TRBV11-2	TGTGCCAGCAGCTTACCCCCCCCAGGACAGGGAGTAGACACTGAAGCTTTCTTT	CASSLPPPGQGVDTEAFF
TRBJ2-6	.	.	TRBV18	TGTGCCAGCTCTGTAGAGGCCAACGTCCTGACTTTC	CASSVEANVLTF
TRBJ1-4	.	.	TRBV18	TGTGCCAGCTCACTCACAGAAGCAACTAATGAAAAACTGTTTTTT	CASSLTEATNEKLFF
TRBJ1-6	TRBD1	.	TRBV7-2	TGTGCCAGCAGCTCGGGACAGGGCGGTAATTCACCCCTCCACTTT	CASSSGQGGNSPLHF